Listed below are T cell receptor beta chains from one sample, sequenced in a study of post-analysis software for immune sequencing data. TCRdb fed the PCR reads into MiXCR, producing one record per CDR3 protein. This sample yields 750,000 to 950,000 distinct CDR3 sequences, of which 40% to 55% are seen a single time; approximately 5% belongs to the top ten. The source material was blood. These receptors all come from a girl aged 10 to 17 with multiple sclerosis. Each CDR3 is given without its conserved first and last residue. The order of the fields is J gene, V gene, CDR3 length, CDR3 protein.

TRBJ2-5	TRBV11-2	14	ASSLQRGIFAGTQY
TRBJ2-1	TRBV6-5	12	ASSYGAPYNEQF
TRBJ2-1	TRBV6-2/TRBV6-3	15	ASSYSEQANSYNEQF
TRBJ2-3	TRBV7-9	14	ASSLRTSGRGNTQY
TRBJ2-5	TRBV29-1	9	SVRNQETQY
TRBJ1-4	TRBV7-9	13	ASSSLASFNEKLF
TRBJ2-1	TRBV5-1	14	ASSLVGSLTYNEQF
TRBJ2-3	TRBV4-2	13	ASSQTSGGPDTQY
TRBJ2-3	TRBV11-2	13	ASSFTVDSTDTQY
TRBJ2-3	TRBV5-5	12	ASSLDPVADTQY
TRBJ1-5	TRBV12-3/TRBV12-4	13	ASGTGGYSNQPQH
TRBJ2-5	TRBV11-2	14	ASSLLTSTSSETQY
TRBJ2-7	TRBV10-3	12	ATGPGQVTYEQY
TRBJ2-7	TRBV7-2	16	ASSLVSLGQVPYLKQY
TRBJ2-1	TRBV21-1	13	ASSKVGTAYNEQF
TRBJ1-1	TRBV10-2	12	ASSETALDTEAF
-	TRBV12-3/TRBV12-4	12	ASSSRGQSYEQY
TRBJ2-6	TRBV5-5	15	ASSLAPPLSGANVLT
TRBJ2-1	TRBV10-3	15	AISEFRTSAPSGEQF
TRBJ2-7	TRBV7-9	11	ASSLEAGGEQY
TRBJ1-1	TRBV20-1	12	SARKGQGFTEAF
TRBJ2-5	TRBV6-5	16	ASSYIGGQGDGRKTQY
TRBJ1-2	TRBV6-1	11	ASSVNSYYGYT
TRBJ2-1	TRBV5-1	12	ASSAPGWDNEQF
TRBJ1-5	TRBV2	12	ASTGTRGNQPQH
TRBJ2-7	TRBV25-1	11	ASSELRGHEQY
-	TRBV6-6	15	ASSYRTSGRAPYEQY
TRBJ1-2	TRBV30	11	AWLGQETFGYT
TRBJ1-5	TRBV20-1	13	SARAGHTRNQPQH
TRBJ2-2	TRBV9	12	ASSVGVVSGELF
TRBJ2-3	TRBV24-1	11	AISEPKGGTQY
TRBJ2-3	TRBV12-3/TRBV12-4	10	ASTLLGDTQY
TRBJ2-1	TRBV5-1	15	ASSLLSSAYSYNEQF
TRBJ2-7	TRBV29-1	12	SVEGLAGLEAQY
TRBJ2-5	TRBV20-1	11	SARESGSETQY
TRBJ2-7	TRBV20-1	13	SAEGQGQTYYEQY
TRBJ2-3	TRBV3-1	15	ASSRSTPGGGADTQY
TRBJ2-7	TRBV20-1	11	SARVGSLYEQY
TRBJ1-5	TRBV28	13	ASSPGVGGNQPQH
TRBJ2-1	TRBV24-1	14	ATSDATRDYNNEQF
TRBJ2-1	TRBV6-5	9	ASSFGPKQF
TRBJ2-1	TRBV12-3/TRBV12-4	13	ASSFSSPSYEQQF
TRBJ2-1	TRBV6-5	17	ASSYSSSGGDNLYNEQF
TRBJ2-1	TRBV3-1	15	ASSHHRGLAGGNEQF
TRBJ2-7	TRBV12-3/TRBV12-4	11	ASSSHMSYEQY
TRBJ1-2	TRBV7-9	12	ASSLEGRSYGYT
TRBJ2-3	TRBV7-6	17	ASSRARLQPYFRTDTQY
TRBJ2-3	TRBV25-1	11	ASSERTADTQY
TRBJ1-1	TRBV28	13	ASSSEQGNGTEAF